These 12 T cell receptor beta chains came from one sample sequenced in a study of graft-versus-host responses after intestinal transplantation. Intraepithelial and lamina propria lymphocytes were freed from processed graft tissue. Produced via immunoSEQ multiplex PCR; TCRdb's table is partial and in-frame only. The sample contains over 7,500 clones, around four fifths of which appear only once. The material was ileum tissue, obtained nearly 480 days after intestinal transplantation. Receptors were obtained from a human patient who received an intestinal transplant, so some T cells may come from the graft donor.

V gene TRBV5-4 combines with J gene TRBJ1-3, with D hard to call. There are 16 residues in the CDR3. V shed 4 bases and J shed 0 bases, with 14 bases lying between them. CDR1 is SGHNT, CDR2 YYREEE, per germline (reference sequence). The CDR3 spells CASSPPRTGSGNTIYF. CDR3 DNA: TGTGCCAGCAGCCCCCCAAGGACGGGCTCTGGAAACACCATATATTTT.

CDR3 coding DNA: TGTGCCAGCTCACCACGTCTTAGCGGTAGCACAGATACGCAGTATTTT. Translation gives CASSPRLSGSTDTQYF. This rearrangement joins TRBV18 to TRBJ2-3; maybe TRBD2 (6 bases). Germline CDR1 is KGHSH and CDR2 is LQKENI. The CDR3 spans 16 residues. Deletions cut 1 base from V and 0 bases from J, with 11 bases between.

The V gene is TRBV2, the J gene TRBJ1-1; D is possibly TRBD1 (5 bases). V lost 4 bases and J lost 7, with 19 bases in between. CDR1 SNHLY and CDR2 FYNNEI come from the germline V gene. The CDR3 extends over 15 amino acids. CDR3 in amino acids: CASSAEAGRRVEAFF. Written as DNA, the CDR3 is TGTGCCAGCAGTGCGGAGGCAGGGCGAAGGGTTGAAGCTTTCTTT. The entire variable domain, with the rest obtained from reference TRBV2 and TRBJ1-1, is as follows: EPEVTQTPSHQVTQMGQEVILRCVPISNHLYFYWYRQILGQKVEFLVSFYNNEISEKSEIFDDQFSVERPDGSNFTLKIRSTKLEDSAMYFCASSAEAGRRVEAFFGQGTRLTVV.

The rearrangement joins TRBV27 to TRBJ2-7; D is perhaps TRBD1 or TRBD2 (5 bases each). The CDR3 loop spans 15 amino acids. Trimming removed 3 bases from V and 2 bases from J, with 14 bases in between. Germline V gene lookup returns CDR1 MNHEY and CDR2 SMNVEV (reference sequence). In DNA, the CDR3 is TGTGCCAGCAGTTTGGCAGGGAGAGGAGCCTACGAGCAGTACTTC. Translation: CASSLAGRGAYEQYF.

This clone was detected once. Other nucleotide sequences from this sample produce the same CDR3. The chain links TRBV10-2 to TRBJ2-2; D is uncertain. Trimming removed 3 bases from V and 7 bases from J, with 15 bases in between. Germline V CDR1 and CDR2: WSHSY, SAAADI. The CDR3 is 15 amino acids. The CDR3 sequence is CASSDFFRYHGELFF. In DNA, the CDR3 is TGCGCCAGCAGTGATTTCTTTAGGTATCACGGGGAGCTGTTTTTT.

V gene TRBV18 combines with J gene TRBJ1-2; 8 bases fit TRBD1. CDR1 is KGHSH, CDR2 LQKENI, per germline. The ends lost 5 bases at V and 7 bases at J; junction bases unmatched: 3. The CDR3 has 12 residues. DNA for the CDR3: TGTGCCAGCTCAATCGGACAGGGTGGCTACACCTTC. It is translated as CASSIGQGGYTF.

The chain couples TRBV6-4 to TRBJ2-1; 8 bases align to TRBD2. V lost 3 bases and J lost 0; bases outside the gene matches: 4. This CDR3 is 16 amino acids long. The germline CDR1 and CDR2 sequences are MRHNA and SNTAGT. In nucleotides, the CDR3 is TGTGCCAGCAGTGAATGGGCGGGGGGCTCCTACAATGAGCAGTTCTTC. As protein: CASSEWAGGSYNEQFF.

Details on this clone: A read error may account for a junction end that differs from germline. This chain links TRBV28 with TRBJ2-3; 9 bases match TRBD2. Germline V CDR1 and CDR2: MDHEN, SYDVKM. This CDR3 comprises 18 residues. The chain's CDR3 is CARSLGSSGGQKADTQYF. CDR3 DNA sequence: TGTGCCAGAAGTTTAGGGAGTAGCGGGGGCCAGAAGGCAGATACGCAGTATTTT.

J is TRBJ2-5 and V is TRBV15; 8 bases line up with TRBD2. J gave up 4 bases and V 0 bases, and 7 bases lay outside the gene matches. This CDR3 has 16 amino acids. The V gene's germline CDR1 is LNHNV and CDR2 YYDKDF (reference sequence). As DNA, the CDR3 is TGTGCCACCAGCAGAGATTCGGGGGGGCCCGGAGAGACCCAGTACTTC. This codes for CATSRDSGGPGETQYF. The whole variable domain, remainder taken from reference TRBV15 and TRBJ2-5, is DAMVIQNPRYQVTQFGKPVTLSCSQTLNHNVMYWYQQKSSQAPKLLFHYYDKDFNNEADTPDNFQSRRPNTSFCFLDIRSPGLGDTAMYLCATSRDSGGPGETQYFGPGTRLLVL.

The gene calls are TRBV6-6 and TRBJ1-6; D unclear. The CDR3 is 14 amino acids. V gave up 2 bases and J gave up 7 bases, with 9 bases separating them. Germline CDR1 reads MNHNY; CDR2 reads SVGAGI (reference sequence). CDR3 bases: TGTGCCAGCAGTTACGGTCACTCGAATTCACCCCTCCACTTT. The encoded protein is CASSYGHSNSPLHF.

The V and J genes are TRBV18 and TRBJ2-7; TRBD1 agrees at 10 bases. The CDR3 contains 16 residues. Trimming at V came to 0 bases and at J to 3 bases, leaving 5 bases not matched to a gene. Germline loops: CDR1 KGHSH, CDR2 LQKENI. This chain's CDR3 is CASSPPKGQGSYEQYF. DNA of the CDR3: TGTGCCAGCTCACCACCGAAGGGACAGGGGAGCTACGAGCAGTACTTC.

The chain couples TRBV7-8 to TRBJ1-5, with D possibly matching TRBD1 (5 bases). Looked up from germline, CDR1 is SGHVS and CDR2 is FQNEAQ. CDR3 length: 15 amino acids. V shed 4 bases and J shed 0 bases, with 10 bases lying between them. In nucleotides, the CDR3 is TGTGCCAGCAGCTCATCAGACAGTAGCAATCAGCCCCAGCATTTT. It specifies CASSSSDSSNQPQHF.